This T cell receptor beta chain was sequenced during a study of T cell responses to AZD1222 COVID-19 vaccine. In regard to this clone: Antigen: not known.

Whole-study results and caveats: Clonal diversity was possibly underestimated, and white British individuals and females predominated among donors. A reported finding is that nearly half of spike-specific TCRs target unmutated variant regions. Without day 14 samples, only post-peak T cell repertoires were studied.

Produced via immunoSEQ multiplex PCR; TCRdb's table is partial and in-frame only. The profile shows 150,000 to 200,000 clones, about 89% of them singletons. Doses given second, at about 4 or about 12 weeks, were pooled. Trimming took 6 bases from V and 6 from J, leaving 15 bases between them. The CDR3 contains 14 residues. Germline V gives CDR1 SGDLS, CDR2 YYNGEE. The V call is TRBV9, the J call TRBJ2-2, with D unclear. Here the sequenced sample was peripheral blood, taken 28 days after the second AZD1222 dose. The TCR sequence derives from an adult who received the AZD1222 COVID-19 vaccine. The CDR3 loop reads CASTESLIAGELFF. CDR3 DNA sequence: TGTGCCAGCACCGAATCCCTCATTGCCGGGGAGCTGTTTTTT. The full variable domain, in which reference TRBV9 and TRBJ2-2 provide the parts outside the CDR3, is DSGVTQTPKHLITATGQRVTLRCSPRSGDLSVYWYQQSLDQGLQFLIQYYNGEERAKGNILERFSAQQFPDLHSELNLSSLELGDSALYFCASTESLIAGELFFGEGSRLTVL.